This TCR beta chain was sequenced in a study of CD8+ T cells in alopecia areata. Turning to the study itself: Tofacitinib dosing lasted 6 to 18 months, which was then followed by 6 months off drug.

This clone is large (0.1 to 1%). Its target is unknown. General observations from the study: TCR sharing across patients was less clear than in mice, possibly HLA-related. The study found tofacitinib significantly decreased scalp clonality and expanded CD8+ clones among the top 100.

The CDR3 extends over 21 amino acids. Germline CDR1 and CDR2: SGDLS and YYNGEE. The J segment lost 4 bases and the V segment lost 3 bases, leaving 26 bases of the junction unmatched. cDNA reverse transcribed from extracted RNA served as the sequencing template. The repertoire was sequenced with immunoSEQ multiplex PCR; TCRdb's copy has only in-frame clones and lacks some. The table has about 200,000 clones, approximately 57% seen once. Treatment: oral pan-JAK inhibitor, 5-10 mg twice daily. V is TRBV9 and J is TRBJ1-1; TRBD1 agrees at 8 bases. The sequenced sample was CD4+ T cells sorted from blood, obtained at week 24, from a patient treated with tofacitinib. The origin of this receptor is a human donor with alopecia areata. The CDR3 loop is CASSDHPPQTGADAGSTEAFF. CDR3 DNA sequence: TGTGCCAGCAGCGATCACCCTCCACAGACAGGGGCCGACGCAGGTAGCACTGAAGCTTTCTTT. Full variable domain (missing parts from reference TRBV9 and TRBJ1-1): DSGVTQTPKHLITATGQRVTLRCSPRSGDLSVYWYQQSLDQGLQFLIQYYNGEERAKGNILERFSAQQFPDLHSELNLSSLELGDSALYFCASSDHPPQTGADAGSTEAFFGQGTRLTVV.